The 8 T cell receptor beta chains in this list originate from one sample, sequenced in a study of T cells in Graves' hyperthyroidism and ophthalmopathy. Amplification of TCR beta CDR3 regions used RNA as the template. HTBI primers drove first-round RT-PCR of the TCR CDR3. TCRdb reprocessed the multiplex PCR reads with MiXCR, giving one entry per CDR3 protein. The sample consists of a few hundred thousand distinct CDR3 sequences, around 42% of them appearing once. The sequenced material came from peripheral blood or thyroid tissue (not recorded which). The receptors stem from a woman under 30 with Graves' hyperthyroidism.

The chain couples TRBV2 to TRBJ2-3; no clear D gene. The CDR3 length is 11 residues. The germline V and J ends were trimmed by 4 bases and 5 bases, with 4 bases remaining between them. The V gene's germline CDR1 is SNHLY and CDR2 FYNNEI. CDR3 coding DNA: TGTGCCAGCAGTGTTATAGATACGCAGTATTTT. Amino acids: CASSVIDTQYF.

The CDR3 DNA follows: TGTGCCAGCAGCAGTGACGGGAGCGGGAGCACCTACGAGCAGTACTTC. Protein product: CASSSDGSGSTYEQYF. V is TRBV7-6 and J is TRBJ2-7; 8 nucleotides align to TRBD2. CDR1 is SGHVS, CDR2 FNYEAQ, per germline. The CDR3 length is 16 residues. V lost 5 bases and J lost 2; bases outside the gene matches: 11.

The chain carries TRBV29-1 and TRBJ2-2; D is uncertain. V lost 0 bases and J 8 bases, leaving 4 bases between the germline ends. The CDR3 has 11 amino acids. CDR1 and CDR2 (germline): SQVTM, ANQGSEA. The DNA of the CDR3 is TGCAGCGTTGAAGATCAGGGGGAGCTGTTTTTT. It encodes CSVEDQGELFF.

This clonotype has ten or more counts. The chain employs TRBV7-8 and TRBJ2-7; possibly TRBD1 for D (6 bases). The germline V gene has CDR1 SGHVS and CDR2 FQNEAQ. The V and J ends lost 4 bases and 3 bases respectively, with 10 bases between them. The CDR3 spans 13 residues. The CDR3 loop is CASSWGTNYEQYF. Here the CDR3 DNA reads TGTGCCAGCAGCTGGGGGACAAACTACGAGCAGTACTTC.

This clonotype has just one count. A much larger clone lies a single base off, so this may be a read error. The chain combines TRBV7-9 with TRBJ1-2, with D perhaps matching TRBD1 (5 bases). The V gene's germline CDR1 is SEHNR and CDR2 FQNEAQ (reference sequence). The CDR3 sequence is 15 residues long. Deletions cut 3 bases from V and 4 bases from J, with 15 bases between. CDR3 nucleotides: TGTGCCAGCAGCTTGTATCCCGGGACCAGCTATGGCTACACCTTC. Its translation: CASSLYPGTSYGYTF.

This clonotype has more than one count but fewer than ten. The chain joins TRBV12-3 or TRBV12-4 to TRBJ2-7; D might be TRBD1 or TRBD2, each matching 5 bases. CDR3 length: 16 residues. The V end lost 5 bases, the J end lost 0 bases, and 17 bases lay between the germline ends. The CDR3, as DNA: TGTGCCAGCAGTGGGGGTTCGACGGGGTTCTCCTACGAGCAGTACTTC. It is translated as CASSGGSTGFSYEQYF.

This clonotype was counted many times. The chain carries TRBV4-1 and TRBJ1-5, with no clear D. The CDR3 covers 15 residues. Per the germline V gene, CDR1 is MGHRA and CDR2 is YSYEKL. The germline V and J ends were trimmed by 4 bases and 7 bases, with 17 bases remaining between them. CDR3 in amino acids: CASSRGPRLGQPQHF. The CDR3 DNA follows: TGCGCCAGCAGCCGTGGGCCTCGGTTGGGGCAGCCCCAGCATTTT.

V usage is TRBV2 and J usage is TRBJ1-2, with D unresolved. V gave up 9 bases and J gave up 4 bases, with 12 bases separating them. The CDR3 is 12 residues long. The V gene's germline CDR1 is SNHLY and CDR2 FYNNEI. This CDR3 reads CASLTGVYGYTF. DNA of the CDR3: TGTGCCAGTCTGACTGGGGTCTATGGCTACACCTTC.